These T cell receptor beta chains were read from a single sample in a study of cytomegalovirus exposure and HLA in healthy donors. Data came from immunoSEQ multiplex PCR; TCRdb stores just in-frame clones and leaves some out. The sample includes roughly 190,000 clones, roughly 81% of them seen just once. Specimen: PBMCs. All receptors derive from a woman between 25 and 40 years old in good health and CMV-seropositive. The CDR3 runs from the conserved cysteine through the conserved F or W.

j_gene: TRBJ2-7; v_gene: TRBV5-1; CDR3aa: CASSSTGNEQYF
j_gene: TRBJ1-2; v_gene: TRBV28; CDR3aa: CASSVQGKDGYTF
j_gene: TRBJ2-7; v_gene: TRBV11-2; CDR3aa: CASTQGGVPSYEQYF
j_gene: TRBJ2-6; v_gene: TRBV5-1; CDR3aa: CASSFPRAGANVLTF
j_gene: TRBJ1-5; v_gene: TRBV6-1; CDR3aa: CASRETDYSNQPQHF
j_gene: TRBJ2-2; v_gene: TRBV7-2; CDR3aa: CASSLDSTGELFF
j_gene: TRBJ2-7; v_gene: TRBV5-1; CDR3aa: CASSRQGSPIDEQYF
j_gene: TRBJ2-7; v_gene: TRBV11-3; CDR3aa: CASSAGLAGVGEQYF
j_gene: TRBJ2-1; v_gene: TRBV27; CDR3aa: CASWAGNYNEQFF
j_gene: TRBJ2-7; v_gene: TRBV7-2; CDR3aa: CASSLGSSGREQYF
j_gene: TRBJ2-1; v_gene: TRBV19; CDR3aa: CASTTAGLAGVSNNEQFF